This T cell receptor beta chain was identified in a study of B cell selection in AIRE deficiency. Assay used: immunoSEQ multiplex PCR; TCRdb lists only in-frame clones, some missing. The sample has approximately 21,000 clones, 85% to 95% seen once; the top ten hold roughly 2%. Per the germline V gene, CDR1 is ENHRY and CDR2 is SYGVKD. The CDR3 extends over 14 amino acids. V shed 2 bases, J shed 4 bases, and the junction held 1 base outside the gene matches. Regulatory T cells were sorted as CD4+CD25hiCD127low/negative. This clonotype was obtained from a human donor with AIRE deficiency. This chain connects TRBV10-3 to TRBJ2-1; TRBD2 matches 8 bases. The sequenced material came from Tregs sorted from PBMCs. CDR3: CAISEREGYNEQFF. The CDR3 DNA is TGTGCCATCAGTGAGCGGGAGGGTTACAATGAGCAGTTCTTC.